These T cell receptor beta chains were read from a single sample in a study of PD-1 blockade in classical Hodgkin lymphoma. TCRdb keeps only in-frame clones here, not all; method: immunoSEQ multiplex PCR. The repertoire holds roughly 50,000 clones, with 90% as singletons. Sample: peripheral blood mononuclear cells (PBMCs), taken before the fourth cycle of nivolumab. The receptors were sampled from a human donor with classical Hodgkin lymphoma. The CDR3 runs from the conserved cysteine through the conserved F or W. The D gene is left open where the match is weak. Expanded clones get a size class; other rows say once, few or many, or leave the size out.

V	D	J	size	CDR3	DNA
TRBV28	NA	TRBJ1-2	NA	CASSFEGEEGLVTF	TGTGCCAGCAGTTTTGAGGGAGAGGAGGGGTTAGTCACCTTC
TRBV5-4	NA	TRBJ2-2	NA	CASSSVGGRTGELFF	TGTGCCAGCAGCTCAGTTGGGGGGCGCACCGGGGAGCTGTTTTTT
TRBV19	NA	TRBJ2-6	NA	CASSTRRSGANVLTF	TGTGCCAGTAGTACTCGGCGTTCTGGGGCCAACGTCCTGACTTTC
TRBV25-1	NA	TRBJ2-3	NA	CASSESVPSRTDTQYF	TGTGCCAGCAGTGAATCGGTCCCGTCTCGCACAGATACGCAGTATTTT
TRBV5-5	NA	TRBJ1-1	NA	CASSFGGPEAFF	TGTGCCAGCAGCTTCGGGGGACCTGAAGCTTTCTTT
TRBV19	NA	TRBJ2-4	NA	CASSMDKHIQYF	TGTGCCAGTAGTATGGACAAGCACATTCAGTACTTC
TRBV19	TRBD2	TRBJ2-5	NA	CASNSGRVQETQYF	TGTGCCAGTAATAGCGGGAGGGTCCAAGAGACCCAGTACTTC
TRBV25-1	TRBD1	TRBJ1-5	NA	CASSSTGGNQPQHF	TGTGCCAGCAGTTCGACAGGGGGCAATCAGCCCCAGCATTTT
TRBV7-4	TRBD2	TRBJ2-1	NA	CASSLGAGLAGYNEQFF	TGTGCCAGCAGCTTAGGGGCGGGGCTAGCGGGGTACAATGAGCAGTTCTTC
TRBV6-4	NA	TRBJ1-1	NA	CASSRREGTEAFF	TGTGCCAGCAGTCGCAGGGAGGGCACTGAAGCTTTCTTT
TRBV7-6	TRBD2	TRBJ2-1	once	CASSRRTSGTYNEQFF	TGTGCCAGCAGCCGAAGGACTAGCGGTACATACAATGAGCAGTTCTTC
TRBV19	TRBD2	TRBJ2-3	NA	CASRLAGGSDTQYF	TGTGCCAGTAGGTTAGCGGGAGGGTCAGATACGCAGTATTTT
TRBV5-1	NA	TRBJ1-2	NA	CASRPGDLNYGYTF	TGCGCCAGCAGACCAGGGGACCTTAACTATGGCTACACCTTC
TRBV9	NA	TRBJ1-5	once	CASSRDRNQPQHF	TGTGCCAGCAGCCGGGACCGGAATCAGCCCCAGCATTTT
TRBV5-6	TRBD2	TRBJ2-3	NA	CAAGREGTDTQYF	TGTGCCGCGGGGAGGGAGGGCACAGATACGCAGTATTTT
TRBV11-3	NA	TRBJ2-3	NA	CASSLEGTGYTDTQYF	TGTGCCAGCAGCTTAGAGGGGACGGGGTACACAGATACGCAGTATTTT
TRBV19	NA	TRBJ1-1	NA	CASSIKTYTEAFF	TGTGCCAGTAGTATAAAGACCTACACTGAAGCTTTCTTT
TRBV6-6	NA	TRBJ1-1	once	CASRPPGRNTEAFF	TGTGCCAGCAGACCCCCGGGACGGAACACTGAAGCTTTCTTT
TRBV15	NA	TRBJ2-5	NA	CATSRDRMMGEETQYF	TGTGCCACCAGCAGAGATCGGATGATGGGGGAAGAGACCCAGTACTTC
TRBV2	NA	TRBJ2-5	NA	CASPGRGGQETQYF	TGTGCCAGCCCTGGGCGTGGGGGGCAAGAGACCCAGTACTTC
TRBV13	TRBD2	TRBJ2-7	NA	CASSQGLAGYEQYF	TGTGCCAGCAGCCAAGGACTAGCGGGTTATGAGCAGTACTTC
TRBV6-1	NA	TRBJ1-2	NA	CASSEAYASLGANYGYTF	TGTGCCAGCAGTGAAGCGTATGCTTCCCTCGGGGCTAACTATGGCTACACCTTC
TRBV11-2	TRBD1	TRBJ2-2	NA	CASSPRGPGELFF	TGTGCCAGCAGCCCCAGGGGGCCGGGGGAGCTGTTTTTT
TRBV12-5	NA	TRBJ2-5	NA	CASGLALVDQETQYF	TGTGCTAGTGGTTTGGCACTGGTGGACCAAGAGACCCAGTACTTC
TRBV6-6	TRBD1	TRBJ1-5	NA	CASRPRTGGGQPQHF	TGTGCCAGCAGACCTCGCACAGGGGGCGGTCAGCCCCAGCATTTT
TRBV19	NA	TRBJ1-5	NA	CASNGGLSNQPQHF	TGTGCCAGTAATGGGGGCTTGAGCAATCAGCCCCAGCATTTT
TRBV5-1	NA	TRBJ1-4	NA	CASSLSGTPEKLFF	TGCGCCAGCAGCTTATCCGGGACACCGGAAAAACTGTTTTTT
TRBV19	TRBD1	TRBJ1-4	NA	CASSISTGAPFF	TGTGCCAGTAGTATTTCGACAGGGGCCCCTTTTTTT
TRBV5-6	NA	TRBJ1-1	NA	CTKVINYTEAFF	TGTACCAAGGTTATAAATTACACTGAAGCTTTCTTT
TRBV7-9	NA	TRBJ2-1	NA	CASSLVPLVPYNEQFF	TGTGCCAGCAGCTTAGTCCCCCTCGTCCCTTACAATGAGCAGTTCTTC
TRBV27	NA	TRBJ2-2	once	CASSPTRRVAGELFF	TGTGCCAGCAGTCCAACTCGGAGGGTGGCCGGGGAGCTGTTTTTT
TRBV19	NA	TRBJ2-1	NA	CASSMSRRSYNEQFF	TGTGCCAGTAGTATGAGCAGGAGATCCTACAATGAGCAGTTCTTC
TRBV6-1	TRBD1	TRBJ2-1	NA	CASSPQGHEQFF	TGTGCCAGCAGTCCACAGGGGCATGAGCAGTTCTTC
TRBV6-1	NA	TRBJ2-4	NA	CASRGPGPDIQYF	TGTGCCAGCAGGGGACCGGGGCCTGACATTCAGTACTTC
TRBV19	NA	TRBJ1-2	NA	CASTNLLGTAAYGYTF	TGTGCCAGTACCAATCTATTGGGGACGGCGGCCTATGGCTACACCTTC
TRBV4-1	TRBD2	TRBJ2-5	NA	CASSQAGLAGRETQYF	TGCGCCAGCAGCCAAGCGGGACTAGCGGGAAGAGAGACCCAGTACTTC
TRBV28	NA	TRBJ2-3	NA	CAILAGGWDTQYF	TGTGCGATCTTGGCGGGCGGGTGGGATACGCAGTATTTT
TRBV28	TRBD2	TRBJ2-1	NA	CASTGTSGRGEQFF	TGTGCCAGCACCGGGACTAGCGGGAGAGGCGAGCAGTTCTTC
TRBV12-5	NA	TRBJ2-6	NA	CASGSIDVLTF	TGTGCTAGTGGTTCAATAGACGTCCTGACTTTC
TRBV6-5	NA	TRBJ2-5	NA	CASSLRRRETQYF	TGTGCCAGCAGTTTGAGGCGACGAGAGACCCAGTACTTC
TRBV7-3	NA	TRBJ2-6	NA	CASSYHSGTASSGANVLTF	TGTGCCAGCAGCTACCACTCCGGGACTGCAAGCTCTGGGGCCAACGTCCTGACTTTC
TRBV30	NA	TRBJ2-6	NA	CAWSVLRKGSGANVLTF	TGTGCCTGGAGTGTACTAAGGAAGGGAAGTGGGGCCAACGTCCTGACTTTC
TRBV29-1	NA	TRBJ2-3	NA	CSVKDAFGTDTQYF	TGCAGCGTGAAGGACGCCTTTGGCACAGATACGCAGTATTTT
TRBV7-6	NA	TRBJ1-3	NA	CASSLRSSGNTIYF	TGTGCCAGCAGCTTACGGAGCTCTGGAAACACCATATATTTT
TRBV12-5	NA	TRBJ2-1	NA	CASGLTLGEQFF	TGTGCTAGTGGTTTGACGTTAGGTGAGCAGTTCTTC
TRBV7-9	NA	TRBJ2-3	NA	CASSFRRQGTLDTQYF	TGTGCCAGCAGCTTCCGGCGCCAGGGGACGCTCGATACGCAGTATTTT
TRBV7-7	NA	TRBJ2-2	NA	CASSLEMETGELFF	TGTGCTAGCAGCTTAGAAATGGAAACCGGGGAGCTGTTTTTT
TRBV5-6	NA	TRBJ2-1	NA	CASSFFTGHEQFF	TGTGCCAGCAGCTTTTTCACAGGACATGAGCAGTTCTTC
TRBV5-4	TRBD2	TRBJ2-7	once	CASSLTPGGWDEQYF	TGTGCCAGCAGCCTAACCCCGGGGGGGTGGGACGAGCAGTACTTC
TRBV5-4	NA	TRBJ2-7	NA	CASSSGLPYEQYF	TGTGCCAGCAGCTCGGGCCTCCCCTACGAGCAGTACTTC
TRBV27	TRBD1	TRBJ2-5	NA	CASRPTNRGIRGETQYF	TGTGCCAGCAGACCCACCAACAGGGGAATACGGGGAGAGACCCAGTACTTC
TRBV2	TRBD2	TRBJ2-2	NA	CASRALAGLTWELFF	TGTGCCAGCAGGGCACTAGCGGGACTCACCTGGGAGCTGTTTTTT
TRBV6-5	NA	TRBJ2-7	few	CASNRGTRSSYEQYF	TGTGCCAGCAATCGGGGCACAAGGAGCTCCTACGAGCAGTACTTC
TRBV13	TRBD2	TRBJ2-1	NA	CASSLLGLAVSSEQFF	TGTGCCAGCAGCTTACTCGGCCTAGCGGTTTCCTCTGAACAGTTCTTC